A selection of T cell receptor beta chains follows, all from one sample in a study of identical twins. TCRdb ran MiXCR on the 5' RACE reads and lists one entry per CDR3 protein. The repertoire has about 340,000 distinct CDR3 sequences, about 12% of them found once; the top ten carry 7.2%. This same sample was also part of a study on yellow fever vaccine responses in identical twins.

Source material: CD8+ T cells sorted from blood. The receptors derive from a woman between 18 and 29 years old in good health. Both conserved end residues are part of each CDR3. A D gene is named only where the DNA matches it firmly. Not every row has a clone size; where given, it reads once, few, many or a size class.

clone size,J gene,D gene,V gene,CDR3 DNA,CDR3 protein
.,TRBJ2-5,TRBD2,TRBV5-6,TGTGCCAGCAGCTTTAACGGGGGGGCCTCAGAGACCCAGTACTTC,CASSFNGGASETQYF
few,TRBJ2-5,.,TRBV7-6,TGTGCCAGCAGCCCCCAACCGGGTAGAGAAGAGACCCAGTACTTC,CASSPQPGREETQYF
few,TRBJ2-2,.,TRBV6-6,TGTGCCAGCGCGGGAACCGGGGAGCTGTTTTTT,CASAGTGELFF
.,TRBJ2-2,.,TRBV4-1,TGCGCCAGCAGCCTGCCGGGACTCGCTGGGGAGCTGTTTTTT,CASSLPGLAGELFF
few,TRBJ2-7,.,TRBV15,TGTGCCACCAGCAGAGATGAGGACGAGCAGTACTTC,CATSRDEDEQYF
few,TRBJ1-2,.,TRBV28,TGTGCCAGCAGTGACCTGGGGGGCGCCGGTGGCTACACCTTC,CASSDLGGAGGYTF
few,TRBJ1-1,.,TRBV7-9,TGTGCCAGCAGCTTACCCACACAGGGGAACACTGAAGCTTTCTTT,CASSLPTQGNTEAFF
few,TRBJ2-3,.,TRBV5-4,TGTGCCAGCAGCTTTCGGGTCGGGACAACAGATACGCAGTATTTT,CASSFRVGTTDTQYF
.,TRBJ2-7,.,TRBV20-1,TGCAGTGCTAGAGGCATAGAGGACGGCCCCTACGAGCAGTACTTC,CSARGIEDGPYEQYF
.,TRBJ2-1,.,TRBV3-1,TGTGCCAGCAGCCAAGAGGGTGTCGCGAGGGGGGATGAGCAGTTCTTC,CASSQEGVARGDEQFF
few,TRBJ1-1,.,TRBV12-3/TRBV12-4,TGTGCCAGCAACTTGAGGGGAGGGATGAACACTGAAGCTTTCTTT,CASNLRGGMNTEAFF
.,TRBJ2-3,.,TRBV3-1,TGTGCCAGCAGCCAAGAATTGGCGACACCCGAAGGAGATACGCAGTATTTT,CASSQELATPEGDTQYF
.,TRBJ2-2,TRBD2,TRBV9,TGTGCCAGCAGCGTAGAGTTAGCGGGAAGCACCGGGGAGCTGTTTTTT,CASSVELAGSTGELFF
many,TRBJ2-7,TRBD2,TRBV6-1,TGTGCCAGCAGCCCACTAGCGGGAGGGTCCTACGAGCAGTACTTC,CASSPLAGGSYEQYF
few,TRBJ1-2,.,TRBV4-1,TGCGCCAGCAGCCAAGGGGTTGCGGTGAGCTACACCTTC,CASSQGVAVSYTF
few,TRBJ2-2,TRBD1,TRBV6-5,TGTGCCAGCAGTTACTCTCCGGGACAGGGTCTAACCGGGGAGCTGTTTTTT,CASSYSPGQGLTGELFF
many,TRBJ1-1,.,TRBV12-3/TRBV12-4,TGTGCCAGCAGCTCCGGGGTGTCGGATGAAGCTTTCTTT,CASSSGVSDEAFF
.,TRBJ2-1,TRBD1,TRBV2,TGTGCCAGCAGTTGGACAGGGTTCAACAATGAGCAGTTCTTC,CASSWTGFNNEQFF
few,TRBJ2-3,.,TRBV27,TGTGCCAGCAGTTCCCCCGAGGACGGCACAGATACGCAGTATTTT,CASSSPEDGTDTQYF
few,TRBJ1-2,.,TRBV3-1,TGTGCCAGCAGCCAAGGGTCGGGAAACTATGGCTACACCTTC,CASSQGSGNYGYTF
many,TRBJ1-2,.,TRBV12-3/TRBV12-4,TGTGCCAGCAGTTTACACTTCTATGGCTACACCTTC,CASSLHFYGYTF
.,TRBJ2-2,.,TRBV20-1,TGCAGTGGGGCGCGGGTCTACACCGGGGAGCTGTTTTTT,CSGARVYTGELFF
.,TRBJ2-3,.,TRBV12-3/TRBV12-4,TGTGCCAGCAGTTGGTTGAGGGCACCATTCGGCACAGATACGCAGTATTTT,CASSWLRAPFGTDTQYF
.,TRBJ1-5,.,TRBV28,TGTGCCAGCAGTTCACCAACAGAGAATTATAGCAATCAGCCCCAGCATTTT,CASSSPTENYSNQPQHF
few,TRBJ1-2,.,TRBV5-1,TGCGCCAGCAGCTCTACCAGCGGGGCAAACTATGGCTACACCTTC,CASSSTSGANYGYTF
many,TRBJ2-3,.,TRBV6-5,TGTGCCAGCAGTTACTCGGGAAGCACAGATACGCAGTATTTT,CASSYSGSTDTQYF
.,TRBJ1-1,.,TRBV19,TGTGCCAGTAGTATAGGGTGGGGACCCACTGAAGCTTTCTTT,CASSIGWGPTEAFF
many,TRBJ2-7,TRBD2,TRBV6-4,TGTGCCAGCAGTGACACGGGACTAGCGGGAGGGAGCTCCTACGAGCAGTACTTC,CASSDTGLAGGSSYEQYF